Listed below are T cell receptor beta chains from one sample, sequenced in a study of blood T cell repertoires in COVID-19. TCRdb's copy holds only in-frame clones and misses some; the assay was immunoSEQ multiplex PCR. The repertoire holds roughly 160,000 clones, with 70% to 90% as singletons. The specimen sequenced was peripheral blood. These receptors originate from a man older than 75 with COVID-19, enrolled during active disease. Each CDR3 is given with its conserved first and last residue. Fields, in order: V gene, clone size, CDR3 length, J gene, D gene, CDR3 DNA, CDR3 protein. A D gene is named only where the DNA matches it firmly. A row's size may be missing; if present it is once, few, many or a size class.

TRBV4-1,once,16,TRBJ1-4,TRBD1,TGCGCCAGCAGCGCTCGGGACAGGGGTCCTAATGAAAAACTGTTTTTT,CASSARDRGPNEKLFF
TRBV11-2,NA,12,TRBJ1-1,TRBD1,TGTGCCAGCAATCCTTTGGGACAGGGAGCTTTCTTT,CASNPLGQGAFF
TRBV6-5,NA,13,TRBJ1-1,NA,TGTGCCAGCATGGCAGGGGAGAACACTGAAGCTTTCTTT,CASMAGENTEAFF
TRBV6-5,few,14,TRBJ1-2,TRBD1,TGTGCCAGCAGTAACAGGGGTTCGAACTATGGCTACACCTTC,CASSNRGSNYGYTF
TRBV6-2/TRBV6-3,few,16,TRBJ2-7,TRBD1,TGTGCCAGCAGTTACCCGGGACAGGGAGTCTCCTACGAGCAGTACTTC,CASSYPGQGVSYEQYF
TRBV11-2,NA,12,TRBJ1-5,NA,TGTGCCAGCAGTCGGCGGAATCAGCCCCAGCATTTT,CASSRRNQPQHF
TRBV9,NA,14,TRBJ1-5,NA,TGTGCCAGCAGCAAGGGGATCGGCAATCAGCCCCAGCATTTT,CASSKGIGNQPQHF
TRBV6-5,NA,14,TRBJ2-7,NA,TGTGCCAGTCAACAAGGGGGAAGCTCCTACGAGCAGTACTTC,CASQQGGSSYEQYF
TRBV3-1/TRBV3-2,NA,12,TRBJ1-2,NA,TGTGCCAGCAGCCAAGCAGGCGGGGGCTACACCTTC,CASSQAGGGYTF
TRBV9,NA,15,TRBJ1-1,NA,TGTGCCAGCAGCGTAGCTCCGGGGGGAGAAACTGAAGCTTTCTTT,CASSVAPGGETEAFF
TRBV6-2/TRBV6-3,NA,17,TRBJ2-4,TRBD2,TGTGCCAGCAGTTACTCGAGAGCGGGGGGGCCCAAAAACATTCAGTACTTC,CASSYSRAGGPKNIQYF
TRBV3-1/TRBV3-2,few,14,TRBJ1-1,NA,TGTGCCAGCAGCCAAGATCCGGGTGAAACTGAAGCTTTCTTT,CASSQDPGETEAFF
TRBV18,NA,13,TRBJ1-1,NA,TGTGCCAGCTCACCGGGGCTGGACACTGAAGCTTTCTTT,CASSPGLDTEAFF
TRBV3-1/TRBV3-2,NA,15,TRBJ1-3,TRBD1,TGTGCCAGCAGCCCAGACAGGGTCTCTGGAAACACCATATATTTT,CASSPDRVSGNTIYF
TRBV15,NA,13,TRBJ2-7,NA,TGTGCCACCAGCTTGGGGGGAGCCTACGAGCAGTACTTC,CATSLGGAYEQYF
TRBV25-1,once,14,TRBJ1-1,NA,TGTGCCAGCAGTGGTTTGAACAGGGTCACTGAAGCTTTCTTT,CASSGLNRVTEAFF
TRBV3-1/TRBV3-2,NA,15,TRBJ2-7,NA,TGTGCCAGCAGCCCCCGGGGTGATCCTGTCTACGAGCAGTACTTC,CASSPRGDPVYEQYF
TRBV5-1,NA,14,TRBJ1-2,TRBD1,TGCGCCAGCAGCTCACAGGGGGCCGACTATGGCTACACCTTC,CASSSQGADYGYTF
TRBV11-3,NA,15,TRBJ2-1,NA,TGTGCCAGCAGCCCCAGAGGGGGGGGCTACAATGAGCAGTTCTTC,CASSPRGGGYNEQFF
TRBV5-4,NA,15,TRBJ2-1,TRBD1,TGTGCCAGCAGCTCGCGGGACAGGGAGTTGAATGAGCAGTTCTTC,CASSSRDRELNEQFF
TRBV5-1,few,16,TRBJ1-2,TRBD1,TGCGCCAGCAGCTTGGCACCGGGACAGGGCGTATATGGCTACACCTTC,CASSLAPGQGVYGYTF
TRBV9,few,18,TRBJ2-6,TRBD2,TGTGCCAGCAGCGTAGGACTAGCATTTAGCTCTGGGGCCAACGTCCTGACTTTC,CASSVGLAFSSGANVLTF
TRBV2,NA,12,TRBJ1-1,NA,TGTGCCAGCAGCGACCGGGTTGTTGCAGCTTTCTTT,CASSDRVVAAFF
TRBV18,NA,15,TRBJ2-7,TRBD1,TGTGCCAGCTCCCAGGACAGGGCGCCGTCCTACGAGCAGTACTTC,CASSQDRAPSYEQYF
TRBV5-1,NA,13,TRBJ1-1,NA,TGCGCCAGCAGCTTGGGGGGGCAGCTGGAGGCTTTCTTT,CASSLGGQLEAFF
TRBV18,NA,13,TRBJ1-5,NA,TGTGCCAGCTCACCGTTTAACAATCAGCCCCAGCATTTT,CASSPFNNQPQHF
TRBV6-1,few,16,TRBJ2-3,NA,TGTGCCAGCAGTGAATTGATCCGGGGTTACACAGATACGCAGTATTTT,CASSELIRGYTDTQYF
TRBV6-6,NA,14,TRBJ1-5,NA,TGTGCCAGCAGTCGGGGCAGGGTGAATCAGCCCCAGCATTTT,CASSRGRVNQPQHF
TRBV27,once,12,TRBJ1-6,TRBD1,TGTGCCAGCAGGCAGGGGGGTTCACCCCTCCACTTT,CASRQGGSPLHF
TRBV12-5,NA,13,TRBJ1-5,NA,TGTGCTAGTGGAGGCGGTGGCAATCAGCCCCAGCATTTT,CASGGGGNQPQHF
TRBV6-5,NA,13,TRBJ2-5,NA,TGTGCCAGCAGAAAGGCAGGGGAAGAGACCCAGTACTTC,CASRKAGEETQYF
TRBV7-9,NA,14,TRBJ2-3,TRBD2,TGTGCCAGCAGCACTAGCGGGGGCACAGATACGCAGTATTTT,CASSTSGGTDTQYF
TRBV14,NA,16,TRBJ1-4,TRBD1,TGTGCCAGCAGCCTCCGGCAGGGGGCAACTAATGAAAAACTGTTTTTT,CASSLRQGATNEKLFF
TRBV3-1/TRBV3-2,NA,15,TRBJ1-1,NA,TGTGCCAGCAGCCCAACCCACACGGGTGACACTGAAGCTTTCTTT,CASSPTHTGDTEAFF
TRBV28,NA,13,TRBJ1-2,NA,TGTGCCAGCAGTTTAGAGGGTGGCTATGGCTACACCTTC,CASSLEGGYGYTF
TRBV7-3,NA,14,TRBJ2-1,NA,TGTGCCAGCAGCCCGAACCCGGCGGGTGGGGAGCAGTTCTTC,CASSPNPAGGEQFF
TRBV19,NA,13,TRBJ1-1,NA,TGTGCCACCTCCCCGCGGGTCAGGACTGAAGCTTTCTTT,CATSPRVRTEAFF